This TCR beta chain comes out of a study of blood T cells in healthy people across ages. The sample holds one count of this clonotype. Germline-derived CDR1 and CDR2 are DFQATT and SNEGSKA (reference sequence). V gave up 4 bases and J gave up 0 bases, with 16 bases separating them. The CDR3 has 16 amino acids. Combining a sample-barcoded 5' primer with a J-beta primer mix, a second PCR ran for roughly 7 to 11 cycles. TCRdb re-derived calls from the 5' RACE reads in MiXCR, one entry per CDR3 protein. The sample yields around 1.5 million distinct CDR3 sequences, around two fifths seen once. The chain carries TRBV20-1 and TRBJ1-5; D may be TRBD1 (5 bases). The receptor was isolated from a woman under 30 in good health. Sequenced input: blood. CDR3 in amino acids: CSAKLGDGYSNQPQHF. In DNA form, the CDR3 reads TGCAGTGCTAAACTGGGGGACGGATATAGCAATCAGCCCCAGCATTTT.